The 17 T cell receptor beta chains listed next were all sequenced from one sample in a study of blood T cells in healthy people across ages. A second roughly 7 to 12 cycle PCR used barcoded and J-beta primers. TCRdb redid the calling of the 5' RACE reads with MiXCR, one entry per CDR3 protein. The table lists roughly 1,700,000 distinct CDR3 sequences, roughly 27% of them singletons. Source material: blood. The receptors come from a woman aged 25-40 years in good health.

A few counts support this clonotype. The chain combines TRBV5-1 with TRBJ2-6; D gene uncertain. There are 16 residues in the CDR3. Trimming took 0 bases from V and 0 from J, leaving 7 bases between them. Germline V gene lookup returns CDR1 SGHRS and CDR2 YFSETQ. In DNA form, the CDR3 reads TGCGCCAGCAGCTTGGTTCCTATCTCTGGGGCCAACGTCCTGACTTTC. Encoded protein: CASSLVPISGANVLTF.

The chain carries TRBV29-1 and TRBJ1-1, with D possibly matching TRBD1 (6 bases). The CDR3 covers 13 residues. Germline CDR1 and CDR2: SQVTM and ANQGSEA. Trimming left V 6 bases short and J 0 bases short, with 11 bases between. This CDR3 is CSVPGHLNTEAFF. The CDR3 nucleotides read TGCAGCGTCCCGGGACACTTGAACACTGAAGCTTTCTTT.

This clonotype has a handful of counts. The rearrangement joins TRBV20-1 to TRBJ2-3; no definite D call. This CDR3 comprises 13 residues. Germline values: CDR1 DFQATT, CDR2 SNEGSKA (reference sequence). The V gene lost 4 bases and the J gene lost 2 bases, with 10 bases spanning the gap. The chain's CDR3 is CSAKIKNTDTQYF. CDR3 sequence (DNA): TGCAGTGCTAAGATTAAGAACACAGATACGCAGTATTTT.

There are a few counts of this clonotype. DNA of the CDR3: TGTGCCAGCAGGGGTCTTGGGATGGAAGAATTGTACCAAGAGACCCAGTACTTC. It is translated as CASRGLGMEELYQETQYF. V usage is TRBV28 and J usage is TRBJ2-5; D gene unclear. CDR3 length equals 18 residues. Germline CDR1 MDHEN, CDR2 SYDVKM. V was trimmed by 6 bases and J by 0 bases, leaving 23 bases between them.

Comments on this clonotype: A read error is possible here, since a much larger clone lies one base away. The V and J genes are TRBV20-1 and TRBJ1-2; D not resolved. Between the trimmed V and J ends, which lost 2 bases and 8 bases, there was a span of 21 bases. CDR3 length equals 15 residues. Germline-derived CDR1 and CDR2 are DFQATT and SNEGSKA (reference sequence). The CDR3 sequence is CSARSNDWEIGGYTF. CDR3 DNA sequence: TGCAGTGCTAGAAGTAACGACTGGGAGATTGGAGGCTACACCTTC.

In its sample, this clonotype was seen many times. The CDR3: CASRDRGSKNIQYF. The DNA for the CDR3 is TGTGCCAGCAGGGACAGGGGATCCAAAAACATTCAGTACTTC. V gene TRBV2 combines with J gene TRBJ2-4, with 9 bases lining up with TRBD1. Germline V gives CDR1 SNHLY, CDR2 FYNNEI. V lost 6 bases to trimming and J lost 2 bases; unmatched junction nucleotides: 2. The CDR3 has 14 amino acids.

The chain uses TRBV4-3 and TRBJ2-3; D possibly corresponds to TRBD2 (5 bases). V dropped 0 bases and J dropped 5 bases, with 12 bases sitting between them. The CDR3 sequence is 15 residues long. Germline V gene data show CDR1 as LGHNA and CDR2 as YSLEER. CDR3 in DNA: TGCGCCAGCAGCCAAGATCTCGGGGTACGAGATACGCAGTATTTT. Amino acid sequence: CASSQDLGVRDTQYF.

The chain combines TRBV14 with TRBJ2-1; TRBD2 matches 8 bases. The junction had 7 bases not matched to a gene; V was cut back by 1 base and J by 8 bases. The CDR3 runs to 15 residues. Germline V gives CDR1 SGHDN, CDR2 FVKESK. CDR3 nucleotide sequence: TGTGCCAGCAGCCAAGCCGGGACTAGAACGTATGAGCAGTTCTTC. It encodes CASSQAGTRTYEQFF.

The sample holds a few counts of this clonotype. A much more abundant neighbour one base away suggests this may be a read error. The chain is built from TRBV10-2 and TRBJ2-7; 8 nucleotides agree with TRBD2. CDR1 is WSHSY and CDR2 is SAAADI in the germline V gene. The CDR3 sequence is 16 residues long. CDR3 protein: CASSDPGGGRTYGQYF. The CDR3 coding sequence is TGCGCCAGCAGTGACCCCGGGGGCGGGAGGACCTACGGGCAGTACTTC.

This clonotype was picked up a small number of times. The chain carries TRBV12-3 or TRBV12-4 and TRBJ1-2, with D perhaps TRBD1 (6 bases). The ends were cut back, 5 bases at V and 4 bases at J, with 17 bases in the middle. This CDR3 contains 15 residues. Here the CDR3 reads CASSPAPQGSYGYTF. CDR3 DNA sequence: TGTGCCAGCAGTCCAGCTCCTCAGGGGAGCTATGGCTACACCTTC.

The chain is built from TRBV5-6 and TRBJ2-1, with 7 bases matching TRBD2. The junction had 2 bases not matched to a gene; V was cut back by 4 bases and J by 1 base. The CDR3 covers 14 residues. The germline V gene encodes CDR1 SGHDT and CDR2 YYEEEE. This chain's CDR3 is CASSAGLSYNEQFF. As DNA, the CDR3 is TGTGCCAGCAGCGCGGGACTATCCTACAATGAGCAGTTCTTC. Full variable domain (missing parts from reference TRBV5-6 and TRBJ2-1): DAGVTQSPTHLIKTRGQQVTLRCSPKSGHDTVSWYQQALGQGPQFIFQYYEEEERQRGNFPDRFSGHQFPNYSSELNVNALLLGDSALYLCASSAGLSYNEQFFGPGTRLTVL.

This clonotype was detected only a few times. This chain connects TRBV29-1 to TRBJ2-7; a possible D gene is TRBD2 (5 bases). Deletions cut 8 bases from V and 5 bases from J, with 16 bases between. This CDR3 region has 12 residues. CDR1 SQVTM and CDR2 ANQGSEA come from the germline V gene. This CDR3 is CSCSGPGNEQYF. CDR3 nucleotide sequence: TGCAGCTGCTCGGGCCCCGGGAACGAGCAGTACTTC.

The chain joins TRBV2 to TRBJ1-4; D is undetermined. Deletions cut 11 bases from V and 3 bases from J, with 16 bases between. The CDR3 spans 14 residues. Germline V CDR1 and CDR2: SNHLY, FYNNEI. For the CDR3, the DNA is TGTGCCGGCGGCCAGAGAGTGGCTAATGAAAAACTGTTTTTT. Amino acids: CAGGQRVANEKLFF.

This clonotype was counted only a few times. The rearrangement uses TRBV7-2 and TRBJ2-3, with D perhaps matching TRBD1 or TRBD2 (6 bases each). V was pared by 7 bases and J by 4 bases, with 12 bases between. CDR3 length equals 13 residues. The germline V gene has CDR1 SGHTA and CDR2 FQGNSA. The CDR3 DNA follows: TGTGCCAGCAAGTCCGGGGGCTCAGATACGCAGTATTTT. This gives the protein CASKSGGSDTQYF.

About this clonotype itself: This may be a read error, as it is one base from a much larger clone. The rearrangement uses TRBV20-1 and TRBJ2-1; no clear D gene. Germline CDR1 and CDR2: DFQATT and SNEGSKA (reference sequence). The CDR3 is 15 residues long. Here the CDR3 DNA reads TGCAGTGCTGAACTCCGGTTCACCTCCTACAATGAGCGGTTCTTC. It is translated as CSAELRFTSYNERFF.

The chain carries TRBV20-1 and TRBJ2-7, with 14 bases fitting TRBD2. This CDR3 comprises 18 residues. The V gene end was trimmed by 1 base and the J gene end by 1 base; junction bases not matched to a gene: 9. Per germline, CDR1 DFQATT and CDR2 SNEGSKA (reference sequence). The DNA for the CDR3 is TGCAGTGCTAGAGGGCGACTAGCGGGAGGGCCAGTTTCCTACGAGCAGTACTTC. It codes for CSARGRLAGGPVSYEQYF.

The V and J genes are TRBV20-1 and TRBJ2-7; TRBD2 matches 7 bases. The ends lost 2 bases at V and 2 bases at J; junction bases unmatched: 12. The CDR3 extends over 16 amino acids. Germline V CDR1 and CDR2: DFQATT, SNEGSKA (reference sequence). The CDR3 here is CSARPTGGLIAYEQYF. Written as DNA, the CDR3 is TGCAGTGCTAGACCGACCGGGGGACTAATCGCCTACGAGCAGTACTTC.